This TCR beta chain originates from a study of CD8+ T cells in alopecia areata. Germline V gene sequence: CDR1 SGDLS, CDR2 YYNGEE. This CDR3 has 17 amino acids. V dropped 0 bases and J dropped 4 bases, with 19 bases sitting between them. Turning to this clone: Its antigen is as yet unknown.

The authors extracted RNA and reverse transcribed it into cDNA as the sequencing template. Clones were sequenced by immunoSEQ multiplex PCR, and TCRdb holds only the in-frame ones, with some missing. The data hold roughly 110,000 clones, with 84% observed a single time. General study findings and limits: As there was one nonresponder, how baseline CD8+ expansion relates to response remains uncertain.

The treatment was: oral pan-JAK inhibitor, 5-10 mg twice daily. Sequenced material: CD8+ T cells sorted from blood, taken at week 24, from a patient treated with tofacitinib. The chain couples TRBV9 to TRBJ1-2; D remains unclear. This clonotype was sampled from a human donor with alopecia areata. In DNA form, the CDR3 reads TGTGCCAGCAGCGTAGCTACGGACGGAAGTGCGCTCTATGGCTACACCTTC. Protein sequence: CASSVATDGSALYGYTF.